The 4 T cell receptor beta chains below all came from one sample that was sequenced in a study of T cell repertoires in ileal Crohn's disease. Sequencing was performed with immunoSEQ multiplex PCR; in TCRdb, only in-frame clones are kept and a portion is missing. The sample holds some 11,000 clones, around 78% seen once. Specimen: ileal tissue. These receptors were collected from an adult with Crohn's disease.

This clone was seen a few times. This chain connects TRBV14 to TRBJ1-3, with no clear D. CDR1 and CDR2 (germline): SGHDN, FVKESK. V was pared by 0 bases and J by 7 bases, with 7 bases between. The CDR3 contains 13 residues. The CDR3 here is CASSQDLGNTIYF. In DNA, the CDR3 is TGTGCCAGCAGCCAAGATCTCGGGAACACCATATATTTT.

This rearrangement joins TRBV9 to TRBJ2-3; TRBD2 matches at 13 bases. CDR3 length: 18 amino acids. J was trimmed by 0 bases and V by 4 bases; bases with no gene match: 8. Germline V gene lookup returns CDR1 SGDLS and CDR2 YYNGEE. In DNA, the CDR3 is TGTGCCAGCAGCCTTGGGACTAGCGGGGTCTCTAGCACAGATACGCAGTATTTT. It specifies CASSLGTSGVSSTDTQYF.

The CDR3 DNA reads as TGTGCCAGCAGCTTGGGGGGGCCCGTTTCTCAGCCCCAGCATTTT. Its protein product is CASSLGGPVSQPQHF. This chain links TRBV5-6 with TRBJ1-5, with D possibly matching TRBD1 (6 bases). The length of the CDR3 is 15 residues. Germline values: CDR1 SGHDT, CDR2 YYEEEE. Trimming took 0 bases from V and 6 from J, leaving 13 bases between them.

This chain connects TRBV5-1 to TRBJ2-7; D may be TRBD1 (5 bases). V lost 5 bases and J 2 bases, leaving 5 bases between the germline ends. CDR1 is SGHRS and CDR2 is YFSETQ in the germline V gene. This CDR3 spans 11 amino acids. The CDR3 DNA reads TGCGCCAGCAGACAGGCCTACGAGCAGTACTTC. Its translation: CASRQAYEQYF. The variable domain in full, completed from reference TRBV5-1 and TRBJ2-7, reads KAGVTQTPRYLIKTRGQQVTLSCSPISGHRSVSWYQQTPGQGLQFLFEYFSETQRNKGNFPGRFSGRQFSNSRSEMNVSTLELGDSALYLCASRQAYEQYFGPGTRLTVT.